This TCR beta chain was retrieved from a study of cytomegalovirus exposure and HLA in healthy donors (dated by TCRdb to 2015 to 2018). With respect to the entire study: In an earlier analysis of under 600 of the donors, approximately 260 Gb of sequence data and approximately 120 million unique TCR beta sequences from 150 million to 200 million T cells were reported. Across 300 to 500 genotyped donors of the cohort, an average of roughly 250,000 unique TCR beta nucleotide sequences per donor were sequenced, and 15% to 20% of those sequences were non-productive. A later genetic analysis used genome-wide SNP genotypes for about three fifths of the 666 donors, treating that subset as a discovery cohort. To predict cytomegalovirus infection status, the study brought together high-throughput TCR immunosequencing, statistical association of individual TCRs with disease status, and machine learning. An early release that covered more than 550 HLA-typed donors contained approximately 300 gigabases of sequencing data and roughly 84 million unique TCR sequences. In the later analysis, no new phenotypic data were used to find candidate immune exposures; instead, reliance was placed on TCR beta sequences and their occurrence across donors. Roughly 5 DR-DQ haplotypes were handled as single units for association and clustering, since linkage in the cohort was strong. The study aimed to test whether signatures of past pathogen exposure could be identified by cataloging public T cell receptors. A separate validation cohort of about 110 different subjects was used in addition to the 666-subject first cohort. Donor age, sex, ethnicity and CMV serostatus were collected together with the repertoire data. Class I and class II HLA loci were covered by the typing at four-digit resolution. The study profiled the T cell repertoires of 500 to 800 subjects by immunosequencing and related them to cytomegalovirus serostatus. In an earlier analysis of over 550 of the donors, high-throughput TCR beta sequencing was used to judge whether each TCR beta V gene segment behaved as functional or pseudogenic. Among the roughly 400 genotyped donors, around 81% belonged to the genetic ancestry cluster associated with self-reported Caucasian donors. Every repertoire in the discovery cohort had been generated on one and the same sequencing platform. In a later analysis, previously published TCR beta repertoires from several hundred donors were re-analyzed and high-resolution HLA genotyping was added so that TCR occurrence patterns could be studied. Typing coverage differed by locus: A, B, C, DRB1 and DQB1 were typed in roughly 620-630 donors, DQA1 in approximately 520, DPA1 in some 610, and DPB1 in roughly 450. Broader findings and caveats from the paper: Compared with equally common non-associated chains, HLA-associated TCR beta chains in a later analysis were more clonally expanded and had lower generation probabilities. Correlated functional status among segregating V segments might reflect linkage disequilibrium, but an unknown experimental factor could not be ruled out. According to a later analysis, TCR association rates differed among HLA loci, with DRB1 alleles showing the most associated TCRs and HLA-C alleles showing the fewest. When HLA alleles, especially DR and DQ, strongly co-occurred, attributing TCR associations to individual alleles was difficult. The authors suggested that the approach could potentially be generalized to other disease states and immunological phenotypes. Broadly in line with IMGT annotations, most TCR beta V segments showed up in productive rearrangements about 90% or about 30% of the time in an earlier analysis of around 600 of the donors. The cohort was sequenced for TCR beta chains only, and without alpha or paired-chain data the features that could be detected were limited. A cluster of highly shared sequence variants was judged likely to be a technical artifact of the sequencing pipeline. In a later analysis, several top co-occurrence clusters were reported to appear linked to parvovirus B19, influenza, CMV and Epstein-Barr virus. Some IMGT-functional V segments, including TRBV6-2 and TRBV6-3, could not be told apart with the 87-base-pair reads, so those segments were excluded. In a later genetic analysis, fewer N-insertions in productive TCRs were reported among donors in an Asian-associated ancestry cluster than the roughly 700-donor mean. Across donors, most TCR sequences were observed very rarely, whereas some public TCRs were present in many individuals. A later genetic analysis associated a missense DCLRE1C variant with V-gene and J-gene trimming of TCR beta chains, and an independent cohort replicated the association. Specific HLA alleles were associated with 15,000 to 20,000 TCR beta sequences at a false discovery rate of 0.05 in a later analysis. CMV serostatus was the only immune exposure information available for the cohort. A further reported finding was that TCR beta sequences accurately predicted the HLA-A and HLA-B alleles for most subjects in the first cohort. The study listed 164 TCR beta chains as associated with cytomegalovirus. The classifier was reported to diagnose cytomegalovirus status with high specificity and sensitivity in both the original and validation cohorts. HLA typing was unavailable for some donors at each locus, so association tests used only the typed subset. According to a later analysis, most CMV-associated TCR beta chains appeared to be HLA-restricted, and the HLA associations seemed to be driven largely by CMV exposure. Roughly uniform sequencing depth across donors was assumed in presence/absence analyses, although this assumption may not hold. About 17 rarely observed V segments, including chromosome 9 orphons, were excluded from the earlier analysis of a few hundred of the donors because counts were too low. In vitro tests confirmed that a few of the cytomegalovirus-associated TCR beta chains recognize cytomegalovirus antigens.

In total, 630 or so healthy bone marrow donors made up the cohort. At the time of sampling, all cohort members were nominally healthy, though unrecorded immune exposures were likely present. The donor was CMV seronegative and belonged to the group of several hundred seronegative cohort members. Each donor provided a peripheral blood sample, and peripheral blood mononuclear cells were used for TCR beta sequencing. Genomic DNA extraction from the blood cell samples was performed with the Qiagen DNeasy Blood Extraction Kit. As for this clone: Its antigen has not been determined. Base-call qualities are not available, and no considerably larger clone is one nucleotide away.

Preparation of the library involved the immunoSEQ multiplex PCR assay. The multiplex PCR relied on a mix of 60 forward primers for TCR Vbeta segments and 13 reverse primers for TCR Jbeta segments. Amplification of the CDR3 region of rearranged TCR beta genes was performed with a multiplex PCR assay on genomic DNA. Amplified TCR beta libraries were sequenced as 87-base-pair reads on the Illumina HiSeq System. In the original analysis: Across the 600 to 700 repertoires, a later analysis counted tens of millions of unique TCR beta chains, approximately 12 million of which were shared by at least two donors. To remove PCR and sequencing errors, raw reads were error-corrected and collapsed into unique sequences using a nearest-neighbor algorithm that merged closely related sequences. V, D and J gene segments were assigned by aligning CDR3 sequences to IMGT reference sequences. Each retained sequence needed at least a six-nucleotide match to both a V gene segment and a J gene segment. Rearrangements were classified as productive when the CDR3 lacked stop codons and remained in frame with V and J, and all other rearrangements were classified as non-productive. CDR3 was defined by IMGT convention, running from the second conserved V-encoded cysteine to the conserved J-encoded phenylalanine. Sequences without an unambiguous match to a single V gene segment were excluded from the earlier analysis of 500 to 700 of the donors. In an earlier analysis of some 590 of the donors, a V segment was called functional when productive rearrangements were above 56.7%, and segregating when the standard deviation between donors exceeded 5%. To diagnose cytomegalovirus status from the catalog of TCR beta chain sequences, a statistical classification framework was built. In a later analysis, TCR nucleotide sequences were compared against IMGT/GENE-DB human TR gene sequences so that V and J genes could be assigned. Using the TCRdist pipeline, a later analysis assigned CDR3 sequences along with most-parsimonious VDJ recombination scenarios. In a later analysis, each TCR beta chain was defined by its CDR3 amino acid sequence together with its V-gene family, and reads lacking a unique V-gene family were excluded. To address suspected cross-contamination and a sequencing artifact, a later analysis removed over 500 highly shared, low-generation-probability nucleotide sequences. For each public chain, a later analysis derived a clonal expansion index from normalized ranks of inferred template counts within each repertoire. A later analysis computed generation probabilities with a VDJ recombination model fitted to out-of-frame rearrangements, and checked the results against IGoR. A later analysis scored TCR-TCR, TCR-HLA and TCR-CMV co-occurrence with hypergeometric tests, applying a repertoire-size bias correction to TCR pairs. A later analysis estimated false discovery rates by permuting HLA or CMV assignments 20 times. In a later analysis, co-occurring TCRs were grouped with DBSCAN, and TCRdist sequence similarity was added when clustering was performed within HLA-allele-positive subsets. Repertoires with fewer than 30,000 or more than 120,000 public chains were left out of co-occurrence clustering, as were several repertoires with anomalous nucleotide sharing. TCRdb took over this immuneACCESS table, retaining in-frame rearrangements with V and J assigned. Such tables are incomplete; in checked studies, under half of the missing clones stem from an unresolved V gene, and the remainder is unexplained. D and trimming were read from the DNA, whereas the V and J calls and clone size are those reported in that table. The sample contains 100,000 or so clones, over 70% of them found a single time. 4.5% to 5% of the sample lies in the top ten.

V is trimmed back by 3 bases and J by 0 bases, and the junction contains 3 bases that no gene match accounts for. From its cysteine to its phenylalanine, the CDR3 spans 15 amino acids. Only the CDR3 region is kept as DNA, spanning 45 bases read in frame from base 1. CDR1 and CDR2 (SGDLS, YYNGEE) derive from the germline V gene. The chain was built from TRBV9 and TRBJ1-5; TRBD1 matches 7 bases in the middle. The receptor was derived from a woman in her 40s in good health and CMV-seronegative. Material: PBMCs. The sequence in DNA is TGTGCCAGCAGCGAACAGGGGTATAGCAATCAGCCCCAGCATTTT. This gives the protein CASSEQGYSNQPQHF.